The 27 T cell receptor beta chains below come from one sample, sequenced in a study of shared clonotypes between healthy human individuals. The assay was immunoSEQ multiplex PCR, and TCRdb's table has in-frame clones only and misses some. The sample lists some 89,000 clones; about 68% were seen once. Sequences were obtained from memory CD8+ T cells sorted from blood. The subset denotes: CD45RO+ cells pooled with CCR7-negative TemRA cells. The receptor set was obtained from a man younger than 40 in good health.

V usage is TRBV14 and J usage is TRBJ2-1; 10 bases line up with TRBD2. CDR1 SGHDN and CDR2 FVKESK come from the germline V gene. The CDR3 runs 19 residues. The ends lost 0 bases at V and 0 bases at J; junction bases unmatched: 8. The CDR3 region is CASSQDKRGLAISYNEQFF. The CDR3 nucleotides read TGTGCCAGCAGCCAAGATAAAAGGGGACTAGCGATCTCCTACAATGAGCAGTTCTTC.

The chain has TRBV27 and TRBJ2-1, with D unresolved. The CDR3 sequence is 14 residues long. V dropped 2 bases and J dropped 0 bases, with 5 bases sitting between them. The germline gives CDR1 MNHEY, CDR2 SMNVEV (reference sequence). CDR3: CASSLGRSYNEQFF. DNA for the CDR3: TGTGCCAGCAGTTTAGGACGCTCCTACAATGAGCAGTTCTTC.

The rearrangement joins TRBV11-2 to TRBJ2-7; D is uncertain. V lost 2 bases, J lost 2 bases, and 10 bases lay in between. This CDR3 comprises 14 residues. The germline gives CDR1 SGHAT, CDR2 FQNNGV. CDR3 region: CASSLSGKTYEQYF. The CDR3 DNA follows: TGTGCCAGCAGCTTATCTGGTAAGACCTACGAGCAGTACTTC.

Concerning this clone itself: Additional DNA sequences in this sample encode the identical CDR3. The rearrangement uses TRBV6-1 and TRBJ1-2; TRBD1 aligns across 10 bases. Germline assignment: CDR1 MNHNS and CDR2 SASEGT. The CDR3 covers 16 residues. Trimming took 3 bases from V and 2 from J; bases not matched to a gene: 6. CDR3 loop: CASSEDRGRANYGYTF. In DNA form, the CDR3 reads TGTGCCAGCAGTGAGGACAGGGGGAGAGCCAACTATGGCTACACCTTC.

The chain links TRBV7-2 to TRBJ2-7; 7 bases align to TRBD1. The CDR3 has 14 residues. With V trimmed by 3 bases and J by 2 bases, 4 bases remained unmatched. The V gene's germline CDR1 is SGHTA and CDR2 FQGNSA. CDR3 in amino acids: CASSFRQGTYEQYF. The CDR3 region has the DNA TGTGCCAGCAGCTTCCGACAGGGAACCTACGAGCAGTACTTC.

The chain links TRBV13 to TRBJ2-2; 9 nucleotides agree with TRBD2. J gave up 3 bases and V 2 bases, and 4 bases lay outside the gene matches. The V gene's germline CDR1 is PRHDT and CDR2 FYEKMQ (reference sequence). The CDR3 totals 16 residues. CDR3 DNA: TGTGCCAGCAGCTTACAAGCGGGAGGCCACACCGGGGAGCTGTTTTTT. This gives the protein CASSLQAGGHTGELFF. Complete variable domain (other parts from reference TRBV13 and TRBJ2-2): AAGVIQSPRHLIKEKRETATLKCYPIPRHDTVYWYQQGPGQDPQFLISFYEKMQSDKGSIPDRFSAQQFSDYHSELNMSSLELGDSALYFCASSLQAGGHTGELFFGEGSRLTVL.

The genes are TRBV2 and TRBJ2-3; D is unclear. The CDR3 loop spans 10 amino acids. V was shortened by 6 bases and J by 2 bases, with 0 bases between the two germline ends. From germline, CDR1 is SNHLY and CDR2 FYNNEI. As DNA, the CDR3 is TGTGCCAGCAGCACAGATACGCAGTATTTT. Its protein is CASSTDTQYF.

This clone was picked up a small number of times. The chain couples TRBV27 to TRBJ2-3; possibly TRBD1 or TRBD2 for D (5 bases each). The CDR3 has 15 amino acids. Trimming removed 5 bases at V and 5 bases at J, with 17 bases between. Germline lookup yields CDR1 MNHEY and CDR2 SMNVEV (reference sequence). DNA for the CDR3: TGTGCCAGCAGTGGGGGTGAAGATACACGAGATACGCAGTATTTT. Translating it yields CASSGGEDTRDTQYF.

Ten or more counts support this clone. This chain uses TRBV7-8 with TRBJ1-4; 8 positions match TRBD1. V trimming: 4 bases; J trimming: 7 bases; junction bases outside the gene matches: 11. Germline V gene data show CDR1 as SGHVS and CDR2 as FQNEAQ. This CDR3 is 16 amino acids long. In nucleotides, the CDR3 is TGTGCCAGCAGCTCTGAGCCAGGGGGCTCTGGTGAAAAACTGTTTTTT. Amino acid sequence: CASSSEPGGSGEKLFF.

This clone was detected only once. Since a far larger clone is one base different, this is likely a read error. The sample contains more than one DNA sequence encoding this CDR3. V usage is TRBV9 and J usage is TRBJ1-1, with D perhaps TRBD1 (6 bases). Germline-derived CDR1 and CDR2 are SGDLS and YYNGEE. The CDR3 runs 14 residues. Trimming shortened V by 4 bases and J by 1 base, and 11 bases separated the two germline ends. The CDR3 DNA follows: TGTGCCAGCAGCTCCAGGGGCCAGAACACTGAAGCTTTCTTT. Protein product: CASSSRGQNTEAFF. Looking up the rest from reference TRBV9 and TRBJ1-1 gives the full variable domain: DSGVTQTPKHLITATGQRVTLRCSPRSGDLSVYWYQQSLDQGLQFLIQYYNGEERAKGNILERFSAQQFPDLHSELNLSSLELGDSALYFCASSSRGQNTEAFFGQGTRLTVV.

Only a few counts were recorded for this clone. Written as DNA, the CDR3 is TGTGCCAGCAACCCGACCCCATCTACTGAGCAGTTCTTC. It specifies CASNPTPSTEQFF. The chain joins TRBV7-8 to TRBJ2-1; no definite D call. The CDR3 runs 13 residues. Looked up from germline, CDR1 is SGHVS and CDR2 is FQNEAQ. Trimming took off 7 bases at V and 9 bases at J, with 16 bases between the two ends.

This clone was seen a handful of times. The chain employs TRBV12-5 and TRBJ2-2, with a tentative D call TRBD2 (5 bases). CDR3 length: 15 amino acids. Trimming shortened V by 2 bases and J by 2 bases, and 9 bases separated the two germline ends. Germline CDR1 reads LGHNT; CDR2 reads FRNRAP. CDR3 in amino acids: CASGLIRGNTGELFF. CDR3 coding DNA: TGTGCTAGTGGTTTGATCCGGGGAAACACCGGGGAGCTGTTTTTT.

Of note for this clone: Compared with germline, one end of the junction differs, possibly owing to a read error. This rearrangement joins TRBV27 to TRBJ2-7; tentatively, D is TRBD1 or TRBD2 (7 bases each). The CDR3 loop spans 15 amino acids. Per germline, CDR1 MNHEY and CDR2 SMNVEV (reference sequence). The CDR3 is CASRPSGGAGGPPLF. In nucleotides, the CDR3 is TGTGCCAGCAGACCCTCAGGGGGGGCGGGCGGGCCTCCGCTCTTC.

This clone was seen a handful of times. The V call is TRBV28, the J call TRBJ2-5; the match to TRBD2 covers 7 bases. The CDR3 is made up of 17 amino acids. Trimming took 3 bases from V and 5 from J; bases not matched to a gene: 15. Germline V gives CDR1 MDHEN, CDR2 SYDVKM. The CDR3 DNA reads as TGTGCCAGCAGTTTCCGGGGGGAGGGAACCACGCGGGAGACCCAGTACTTC. Its protein is CASSFRGEGTTRETQYF.

This rearrangement joins TRBV2 to TRBJ2-3; TRBD2 matches at 10 bases. Per the germline V gene, CDR1 is SNHLY and CDR2 is FYNNEI. V shed 1 base and J 2 bases; nucleotides not matched to a gene: 3. The CDR3 loop spans 16 amino acids. The CDR3 protein is CASSEGTSGYTDTQYF. The CDR3 DNA is TGTGCCAGCAGTGAAGGGACTAGCGGCTACACAGATACGCAGTATTTT.

The chain recombines TRBV19 with TRBJ1-1; D ambiguous. In germline, CDR1 is LNHDA, CDR2 SQIVND (reference sequence). CDR3 size: 13 residues. V lost 1 base to trimming and J lost 1 base, with 4 bases between them. The CDR3 DNA follows: TGTGCCAGTAGTATAGCGTGGAACACTGAAGCTTTCTTT. This encodes CASSIAWNTEAFF.

This clone was observed a few times. The genes are TRBV19 and TRBJ2-5; TRBD2 agrees at 9 bases. There are 12 residues in the CDR3. Germline loops: CDR1 LNHDA, CDR2 SQIVND (reference sequence). V shed 6 bases and J 4 bases; nucleotides not matched to a gene: 0. This CDR3 reads CASRLAGETQYF. CDR3 coding DNA: TGTGCCAGTAGACTAGCGGGAGAGACCCAGTACTTC.

V and J are TRBV27 and TRBJ2-3; 8 positions agree with TRBD2. CDR3 size: 16 residues. V lost 4 bases and J lost 2; bases outside the gene matches: 8. CDR1 is MNHEY, CDR2 SMNVEV, per germline (reference sequence). This chain's CDR3 is CASSSRTSHYTDTQYF. The DNA of the CDR3 is TGTGCCAGCAGTTCAAGGACTAGCCACTACACAGATACGCAGTATTTT.

In its sample, this clone was seen a few times. The chain recombines TRBV2 with TRBJ1-1; D unresolved. Per the germline V gene, CDR1 is SNHLY and CDR2 is FYNNEI. The V and J ends lost 5 bases and 2 bases respectively, with 9 bases between them. CDR3 size: 13 residues. As DNA, the CDR3 is TGTGCCAGCAGTTATCAGTCAAACACTGAAGCTTTCTTT. Its translation is CASSYQSNTEAFF. Combining the CDR3 with reference TRBV2 and TRBJ1-1 gives the whole variable domain EPEVTQTPSHQVTQMGQEVILRCVPISNHLYFYWYRQILGQKVEFLVSFYNNEISEKSEIFDDQFSVERPDGSNFTLKIRSTKLEDSAMYFCASSYQSNTEAFFGQGTRLTVV.

The chain employs TRBV27 and TRBJ2-2, with D tentatively TRBD1 (6 bases). Germline CDR1 MNHEY, CDR2 SMNVEV (reference sequence). The CDR3 is made up of 13 amino acids. Trimming shortened V by 8 bases and J by 7 bases, and 14 bases separated the two germline ends. CDR3 DNA sequence: TGTGCCAGCCGCAGGGGCCCCCACGGGGAGCTGTTTTTT. Amino acids: CASRRGPHGELFF.

In its sample, this clone was seen a few times. The rearrangement joins TRBV7-2 to TRBJ2-5, with D uncertain. The CDR3 loop spans 15 amino acids. The germline V and J ends were trimmed by 1 base and 0 bases, with 9 bases remaining between them. Germline V gene sequence: CDR1 SGHTA, CDR2 FQGNSA. The CDR3 nucleotides are TGTGCCAGCAGCTTAGGCTTCGGCTACCAAGAGACCCAGTACTTC. This gives the protein CASSLGFGYQETQYF.

The V call is TRBV11-2, the J call TRBJ2-4; 7 bases align to TRBD2. Trimming at V came to 5 bases and at J to 5 bases, leaving 6 bases not matched to a gene. CDR3 length: 14 amino acids. Germline V gene data show CDR1 as SGHAT and CDR2 as FQNNGV. For the CDR3, the DNA is TGTGCCAGCAGCCCATACCGGGGGGAAAACATTCAGTACTTC. Translating gives CASSPYRGENIQYF.

The chain combines TRBV15 with TRBJ2-5, with TRBD1 matching 9 bases. The tail of the sequence fits TRBJ2-7 better, so the J call may be wrong. This CDR3 has 15 residues. The germline V gene has CDR1 LNHNV and CDR2 YYDKDF (reference sequence). The chain's CDR3 is CATQPDRGGFYEQYF. The DNA of the CDR3 is TGTGCCACCCAACCCGACAGGGGGGGCTTCTACGAGCAGTACTTC.

This clone was seen more than once but under ten times. CDR3 coding DNA: TGTGCCAGCAGCTTGACTTATGAGGATACGCAGTATTTT. Its protein is CASSLTYEDTQYF. This chain connects TRBV7-9 to TRBJ2-3; no clear D gene. V gave up 3 bases and J gave up 6 bases, with 10 bases separating them. In germline, CDR1 is SEHNR, CDR2 FQNEAQ (reference sequence). The CDR3 totals 13 residues.

This clone occurred a few times. V usage is TRBV6-6 and J usage is TRBJ2-7; the D gene is possibly TRBD2 (6 bases). Germline CDR1 MNHNY, CDR2 SVGAGI (reference sequence). The CDR3 length is 16 residues. V was trimmed by 4 bases and J by 6 bases, leaving 22 bases between them. DNA for the CDR3: TGTGCCAGCAGTTCCTCTTGGCTAGCGACTTGGGGCGAGCAGTACTTC. Its translation is CASSSSWLATWGEQYF.

In regard to this clone: Compared with germline, one end of the junction differs, possibly owing to a read error. The genes are TRBV7-9 and TRBJ2-7, with TRBD2 matching 10 bases. The CDR3 consists of 15 residues. Germline values: CDR1 SEHNR, CDR2 FQNEAQ (reference sequence). CDR3 region: CASSRDVTSGIEQYF. The CDR3 DNA follows: TGCGCCAGCAGCCGAGATGTTACTAGCGGGATCGAGCAGTACTTC. Full variable domain (missing parts from reference TRBV7-9 and TRBJ2-7): DTGVSQNPRHKITKRGQNVTFRCDPISEHNRLYWYRQTLGQGPEFLTYFQNEAQLEKSRLLSDRFSAERPKGSFSTLEIQRTEQGDSAMYLCASSRDVTSGIEQYFGPGTRLTVT.

The table lists this clone with many counts. The same CDR3 arises from other DNA sequences in this sample as well. The genes are TRBV6-4 and TRBJ2-3; 8 bases agree with TRBD2. Germline V CDR1 and CDR2: MRHNA, SNTAGT. The CDR3 covers 15 residues. With 0 bases clipped from V and 2 bases from J, the junction kept 1 base outside the gene matches. CDR3 sequence reads: CASSDSGRATDTQYF. In DNA form, the CDR3 reads TGTGCCAGCAGTGACTCCGGGAGGGCCACAGATACGCAGTATTTT.